This T cell receptor beta chain was retrieved from a study of T cells in localized non-small cell lung cancer. Germline assignment: CDR1 SGHRS and CDR2 YFSETQ. The germline V and J ends were trimmed by 4 bases and 2 bases, with 4 bases remaining between them. This CDR3 comprises 12 residues. TCRdb keeps only in-frame clones here, not all; method: immunoSEQ multiplex PCR. The repertoire consists of 70,000 to 100,000 clones, with 80% occurring once and the leading ten covering roughly 9%. Overall study results and limits: Uninvolved adjacent lung had more T cell clonality than any other tissue, topping tumor. Sequencing involved a lone tumor region, leaving heterogeneity possible. The appearance of a median about 60 of the top 100 tumor clones was seen in adjacent lung.

On this clone itself: What it binds is unknown.

This TCR was recovered from an older female donor with stage I lung adenocarcinoma. The rearrangement joins TRBV5-1 to TRBJ1-3, with D unclear. The specimen comprised peripheral blood, sampled before any cancer treatment. This CDR3 reads CASSPAGNTIYF. DNA of the CDR3: TGCGCCAGCAGCCCGGCTGGAAACACCATATATTTT.